A single sample gave rise to the 17 T cell receptor beta chains below, sequenced in a study of regulatory T cells in long-lasting Graves disease. Time point denoted: persistent/refractory GD, antithyroid drugs over 5 years with positive TRAb. Generation of the TCR library employed RNA extracted from PBMCs. Construction of TCR beta libraries relied on iRepertoire HTBI primers and on Arm-PCR targeting CDR3 regions. TCRdb passed the multiplex PCR reads through MiXCR, listing each CDR3 protein once. Here the sample spans 350,000 to 500,000 distinct CDR3 sequences, under 25% being singletons. Source: peripheral blood mononuclear cells (PBMCs), taken when the disease was refractory, from a patient treated with antithyroid drugs. The receptors derive from a female donor with Graves disease.

V is TRBV5-1 and J is TRBJ2-3; the D gene could be TRBD1 or TRBD2 (5 bases each). The CDR3 spans 20 residues. Trimming removed 2 bases at V and 2 bases at J, with 27 bases between. Germline V lookup: CDR1 SGHRS, CDR2 YFSETQ. The CDR3, as DNA: TGCGCCAGCAGCTTCCGGGACGACTCCCTCCGTTCTGCCTCCACAGATACGCAGTATTTT. Its translation: CASSFRDDSLRSASTDTQYF.

This clonotype was counted only a few times. This chain connects TRBV30 to TRBJ2-7; no firm D call. In germline, CDR1 is GTSNPN, CDR2 SVGIG (reference sequence). The CDR3 loop spans 11 amino acids. V lost 4 bases and J 3 bases, leaving 7 bases between the germline ends. This CDR3 is CAWTRNYEQYF. CDR3 in DNA: TGTGCCTGGACGAGAAACTACGAGCAGTACTTC.

Ten or more counts support this clonotype. The gene calls are TRBV3-1 and TRBJ2-7; 8 bases are a match to TRBD2. This CDR3 region has 16 residues. The V and J ends lost 2 bases and 0 bases, in that order; junction bases with no gene match: 6. CDR1 is LGHDT, CDR2 YNNKEL, per germline (reference sequence). The CDR3 DNA reads as TGTGCCAGCAGCCAATCCGGGAGGGGACCCTCCTACGAGCAGTACTTC. Translated, it gives CASSQSGRGPSYEQYF.

This clonotype was counted at least ten times. V and J are TRBV7-9 and TRBJ1-5; a possible D gene is TRBD1 (6 bases). CDR3 size: 14 residues. Germline V gives CDR1 SEHNR, CDR2 FQNEAQ (reference sequence). Trimming shortened V by 1 base and J by 3 bases, and 7 bases separated the two germline ends. In DNA form, the CDR3 reads TGTGCCAGCAGCTTAGGGGGGCCCAATCAGCCCCAGCATTTT. This codes for CASSLGGPNQPQHF.

This clonotype has at least ten counts. The chain employs TRBV30 and TRBJ1-2; no firm D call. V lost 2 bases, J lost 2 bases, and 9 bases lay in between. Germline V lookup: CDR1 GTSNPN, CDR2 SVGIG (reference sequence). The CDR3 has 13 amino acids. The CDR3 nucleotides are TGTGCCTGGAGTCACGGAGTAAACTATGGCTACACCTTC. As protein: CAWSHGVNYGYTF.

The chain links TRBV20-1 to TRBJ2-7; D gene unclear. V was pared by 5 bases and J by 2 bases, with 13 bases between. This CDR3 contains 13 residues. Germline V gene sequence: CDR1 DFQATT, CDR2 SNEGSKA (reference sequence). In nucleotides, the CDR3 is TGCAGTGCTTCCCGTCTGGCAGCCTACGAGCAGTACTTC. Protein sequence: CSASRLAAYEQYF.

This chain connects TRBV27 to TRBJ2-1; 7 bases agree with TRBD2. The CDR3 length is 11 residues. Germline values: CDR1 MNHEY, CDR2 SMNVEV (reference sequence). V shed 11 bases, J shed 9 bases, and the junction held 7 bases outside the gene matches. CDR3 residues: CASREGGEQFF. In DNA form, the CDR3 reads TGTGCCTCGAGGGAGGGTGGTGAGCAGTTCTTC.

The chain carries TRBV7-9 and TRBJ1-2; 7 nucleotides match TRBD1. The V gene's germline CDR1 is SEHNR and CDR2 FQNEAQ (reference sequence). The CDR3 is 17 residues long. V dropped 4 bases and J dropped 1; count of bases not matched to a gene: 12. CDR3 sequence: CASSSGGGQTYNYGYTF. CDR3 coding DNA: TGTGCCAGCAGCTCAGGGGGGGGACAGACGTATAACTATGGCTACACCTTC.

The sample holds many counts of this clonotype. The chain links TRBV28 to TRBJ1-4, with TRBD1 matching 7 bases. V was clipped by 6 bases and J by 5 bases; unmatched bases: 9. From germline, CDR1 is MDHEN and CDR2 SYDVKM. The CDR3 is 15 residues long. This CDR3 is CASSRGQAGNEKLFF. The CDR3 DNA is TGTGCCAGCAGCCGCGGACAGGCTGGGAATGAAAAACTGTTTTTT.

This clonotype was seen ten or more times. This sequence joins TRBV28 and TRBJ2-7; tentatively, D is TRBD2 (6 bases). Germline CDR1 reads MDHEN; CDR2 reads SYDVKM. The CDR3 consists of 15 residues. Between the trimmed V and J ends, which lost 1 base and 2 bases, there was a span of 12 bases. The CDR3 is CASSLSSGSPYEQYF. DNA of the CDR3: TGTGCCAGCAGTTTATCCAGCGGGTCCCCCTACGAGCAGTACTTC.

This clonotype was seen many times. The CDR3 loop reads CASKSTTEAFF. As DNA, the CDR3 is TGTGCCAGCAAGAGCACCACTGAAGCTTTCTTT. The chain recombines TRBV27 with TRBJ1-1; D gene ambiguous. Germline-derived CDR1 and CDR2 are MNHEY and SMNVEV (reference sequence). The CDR3 spans 11 residues. The V and J ends lost 7 bases and 4 bases respectively, with 7 bases between them.

At least ten counts were recorded for this clonotype. The chain carries TRBV20-1 and TRBJ1-2; no clear D. This CDR3 is built from 12 residues. The germline V gene encodes CDR1 DFQATT and CDR2 SNEGSKA (reference sequence). Trimming shortened V by 4 bases and J by 1 base, and 7 bases separated the two germline ends. The CDR3 nucleotides read TGCAGTGCTATAGTTCTTAACTATGGCTACACCTTC. Residues: CSAIVLNYGYTF.

This clonotype was seen at least ten times. The chain has TRBV28 and TRBJ2-7; D unresolved. The CDR3 runs 13 residues. The germline V and J ends were trimmed by 6 bases and 1 base, with 10 bases remaining between them. Germline CDR1 reads MDHEN; CDR2 reads SYDVKM. CDR3 bases: TGTGCCAGCAGGCCCAGGACGTCCTACGAGCAGTACTTC. This codes for CASRPRTSYEQYF.

This chain connects TRBV2 to TRBJ1-2; TRBD1 agrees at 10 bases. Trimming at V came to 6 bases and at J to 5 bases, leaving 9 bases not matched to a gene. CDR1 and CDR2 from the germline V gene are SNHLY and FYNNEI. The CDR3 is 15 residues long. The CDR3 region is CASSLGGTGVYGYTF. The CDR3 DNA reads TGTGCCAGCAGCTTGGGTGGGACAGGGGTGTATGGCTACACCTTC. Full variable domain (rest looked up from reference TRBV2 and TRBJ1-2): EPEVTQTPSHQVTQMGQEVILRCVPISNHLYFYWYRQILGQKVEFLVSFYNNEISEKSEIFDDQFSVERPDGSNFTLKIRSTKLEDSAMYFCASSLGGTGVYGYTFGSGTRLTVV.

Only one count was recorded for this clonotype. A much larger clone lies one base from this, so it may be a read error. The chain has TRBV20-1 and TRBJ1-6, with D unclear. CDR3 length: 14 amino acids. Germline CDR1 reads DFQATT; CDR2 reads SNEGSKA (reference sequence). This CDR3 reads CSASIGPSNPPLHF. In DNA, the CDR3 is TGCAGTGCTAGTATCGGACCGTCTAATCCACCCCTCCACTTT.

The chain has TRBV7-8 and TRBJ2-1; 11 nucleotides match TRBD2. The CDR3 consists of 17 residues. CDR1 SGHVS and CDR2 FQNEAQ come from the germline V gene. Trimming at V came to 5 bases and at J to 4 bases, leaving 10 bases not matched to a gene. DNA of the CDR3: TGTGCCAGCAGCCCAAATTCCGGGACTAGCGGATACAATGAGCAGTTCTTC. Translating it yields CASSPNSGTSGYNEQFF.

The V gene is TRBV7-9, the J gene TRBJ2-1; D is undetermined. Trimming took 4 bases from V and 6 from J, leaving 16 bases between them. The CDR3 is 15 amino acids. Germline CDR1 reads SEHNR; CDR2 reads FQNEAQ (reference sequence). CDR3: CASSSTFSSVNEQFF. CDR3 DNA sequence: TGTGCCAGCAGCTCAACTTTTTCAAGCGTCAATGAGCAGTTCTTC.